This T cell receptor beta chain was retrieved from a study of identifying expanded T cells in peripheral blood. The ends were cut back, 0 bases at V and 2 bases at J, with 10 bases in the middle. The germline gives CDR1 SGHTA, CDR2 FQGNSA. This CDR3 region has 16 residues. During the collection period, no donor immune events like infections were recorded. TCRdb keeps only in-frame clones here, not all; method: immunoSEQ multiplex PCR. The data hold around 120,000 clones, with roughly 84% observed a single time. Sequenced input: blood. The clonotype originates from a person between 18 and 75 years old in good health. The chain is built from TRBV7-2 and TRBJ1-4; no reliable D call. The CDR3: CASSLAPRGTNEKLFF. CDR3 bases: TGTGCCAGCAGCTTAGCCCCCCGGGGTACTAATGAAAAACTGTTTTTT.